This entry lists 30 T cell receptor beta chains sequenced from one sample in a study of blood T cells in healthy people across ages. A sample-barcoded 5' primer and a J-beta primer mix were used in a second PCR of roughly 6 to 11 cycles. A single record per CDR3 protein comes from TCRdb applying MiXCR to the 5' RACE reads. The sample consists of approximately 1,700,000 distinct CDR3 sequences, roughly two fifths of them appearing once. The sample comprised blood. These TCRs come from a human donor in good health.

This clonotype was seen only a few times. The chain has TRBV5-1 and TRBJ2-3; D not certain. The V gene's germline CDR1 is SGHRS and CDR2 YFSETQ. CDR3 size: 15 residues. Trimming took off 4 bases at V and 1 base at J, with 13 bases between the two ends. The chain's CDR3 is CASSPLGLGTDTQYF. DNA of the CDR3: TGCGCCAGCAGCCCGCTAGGGCTGGGCACAGATACGCAGTATTTT.

This clonotype turned up a few times. The chain joins TRBV4-3 to TRBJ2-1; D is perhaps TRBD2 (5 bases). This CDR3 has 15 amino acids. Germline values: CDR1 LGHNA, CDR2 YSLEER. Trimming cost V 3 bases and J 7 bases, with 16 bases left between them. DNA for the CDR3: TGCGCCAGCAGCCAGGAAGCCGTTACGGGAAATGAGCAGTTCTTC. Translation: CASSQEAVTGNEQFF.

This chain connects TRBV11-3 to TRBJ2-1; a weak D match, TRBD1 (6 bases). Germline V gene lookup returns CDR1 SGHNT and CDR2 YENEEA. The V end was cut by 2 bases, the J end by 8 bases, with 10 bases between. The CDR3 spans 13 residues. The CDR3 is CASSLRGYHEQFF. As DNA, the CDR3 is TGTGCCAGCAGCTTAAGGGGGTACCATGAGCAGTTCTTC. The variable domain in full, completed from reference TRBV11-3 and TRBJ2-1, reads EAGVVQSPRYKIIEKKQPVAFWCNPISGHNTLYWYLQNLGQGPELLIRYENEEAVDDSQLPKDRFSAERLKGVDSTLKIQPAELGDSAVYLCASSLRGYHEQFFGPGTRLTVL.

This clonotype was counted many times. This chain uses TRBV20-1 with TRBJ2-4; no firm D call. Germline CDR1 is DFQATT and CDR2 is SNEGSKA (reference sequence). With 6 bases removed from V and 0 bases from J, the gap between germline ends came to 12 bases. The CDR3 runs to 14 residues. The CDR3 is CSAPLFGAKNIQYF. CDR3 in DNA: TGCAGTGCCCCCCTTTTTGGAGCCAAAAACATTCAGTACTTC.

The rearrangement joins TRBV6-2 or TRBV6-3 to TRBJ2-5; D perhaps matches TRBD2 (6 bases). Germline CDR1 and CDR2: MNHEY and SVGEGT. V was pared by 2 bases and J by 5 bases, with 18 bases between. There are 16 residues in the CDR3. CDR3 protein: CASSYPQSGLGETQYF. DNA of the CDR3: TGTGCCAGCAGTTACCCCCAAAGCGGGCTCGGGGAGACCCAGTACTTC.

This clonotype has more than one count but fewer than ten. This chain uses TRBV28 with TRBJ1-5; the match to TRBD1 covers 8 bases. The V gene end was trimmed by 7 bases and the J gene end by 5 bases; junction bases not matched to a gene: 7. Germline V lookup: CDR1 MDHEN, CDR2 SYDVKM. CDR3 length: 14 amino acids. The chain's CDR3 is CASKTDRAYQPQHF. The DNA for the CDR3 is TGTGCCAGCAAAACGGACAGGGCCTATCAGCCCCAGCATTTT.

There are a few counts of this clonotype. The chain recombines TRBV24-1 with TRBJ2-1; D perhaps matches TRBD1 (6 bases). The germline V gene encodes CDR1 KGHDR and CDR2 SFDVKD. The CDR3 is made up of 13 amino acids. V gave up 9 bases and J gave up 4 bases, with 12 bases separating them. The CDR3, as DNA: TGTGCCACCTCGGGACACCTATACAATGAGCAGTTCTTC. Protein product: CATSGHLYNEQFF.

V gene TRBV20-1 combines with J gene TRBJ1-2; D is unresolved. The CDR3 covers 13 residues. CDR1 DFQATT and CDR2 SNEGSKA come from the germline V gene (reference sequence). CDR3 DNA: TGCAATGCCGGGCCCGACGGAGTCTATGGCTACACCTTC. Translation gives CNAGPDGVYGYTF.

This clonotype was recorded a few times. J is TRBJ2-5 and V is TRBV20-1; D is possibly TRBD1 or TRBD2 (6 bases each). V lost 2 bases to trimming and J lost 3 bases, with 13 bases between them. The germline CDR1 and CDR2 sequences are DFQATT and SNEGSKA (reference sequence). The CDR3 loop spans 14 amino acids. DNA of the CDR3: TGCAGTGCTAGAAAAGGGGGGCCAGAAGAGACCCAGTACTTC. It is translated as CSARKGGPEETQYF.

The chain combines TRBV20-1 with TRBJ2-5; D is tentatively TRBD1 or TRBD2 (5 bases each). The germline V gene has CDR1 DFQATT and CDR2 SNEGSKA (reference sequence). This CDR3 contains 14 residues. The germline V and J ends were trimmed by 5 bases and 2 bases, with 15 bases remaining between them. The CDR3 loop reads CSAYQGWEQETQYF. The CDR3 bases are TGCAGTGCTTACCAGGGTTGGGAGCAAGAGACCCAGTACTTC.

This clonotype came up a few times. This sequence joins TRBV5-5 and TRBJ2-1; D possibly corresponds to TRBD1 (6 bases). The end of the DNA aligns better with TRBJ2-7, so the J call may be wrong. The CDR3 is 14 residues long. Per the germline V gene, CDR1 is SGHKS and CDR2 is YYEKEE (reference sequence). The CDR3 loop is CASSLTGSYNEQYF. The DNA for the CDR3 is TGTGCCAGCAGCTTGACAGGGTCCTACAATGAGCAGTACTTC.

Details on this clonotype: This may stem from a read error, because a much larger clone lies one nucleotide away. The rearrangement joins TRBV6-1 to TRBJ1-2, with D unclear. Germline values: CDR1 MNHNS, CDR2 SASEGT. This CDR3 spans 12 amino acids. The CDR3 nucleotides are TGTGCCAACAGTGAACTCAGCTATGGCTACACCTTC. It translates to CANSELSYGYTF.

V usage is TRBV7-2 and J usage is TRBJ2-5; weak D call: TRBD2 (5 bases). This CDR3 is built from 13 residues. CDR1 and CDR2 from the germline V gene are SGHTA and FQGNSA. With 8 bases removed from V and 2 bases from J, the gap between germline ends came to 12 bases. The CDR3 spells CASAGRNQETQYF. The DNA for the CDR3 is TGTGCCAGCGCGGGCCGGAATCAAGAGACCCAGTACTTC.

This chain uses TRBV6-5 with TRBJ1-3, with D possibly being TRBD1 (5 bases). Trimming took off 2 bases at V and 2 bases at J, with 16 bases between the two ends. The CDR3 runs 17 residues. The V gene's germline CDR1 is MNHEY and CDR2 SVGAGI. The CDR3 DNA reads TGTGCCAGCAGTTACAGTCCCCAAGTAGGGGCTGGAAACACCATATATTTT. Amino acid sequence: CASSYSPQVGAGNTIYF.

About this clonotype: A junction boundary mismatches the germline segment, possibly from a read error. V is TRBV28 and J is TRBJ1-5; no reliable D call. This CDR3 region has 14 residues. Germline V gene lookup returns CDR1 MDHEN and CDR2 SYDVKM. The CDR3 spells CASSLLSPNLPQHF. The CDR3 nucleotides are TGTGCCAGCAGTTTATTATCTCCTAATCTGCCCCAGCATTTT.

With respect to this clonotype: Mismatch with germline at one junction end may stem from a read error. V gene TRBV11-2 combines with J gene TRBJ2-1, with D possibly being TRBD2 (7 bases). The V gene's germline CDR1 is SGHAT and CDR2 FQNNGV. This CDR3 has 15 amino acids. CDR3 DNA: TGTGCCAGCCGCTTGGGGCGGGGGCCTTACAATGAGCAGTTCTTC. Translation gives CASRLGRGPYNEQFF.

This clonotype was counted ten times or more. The V and J genes are TRBV7-2 and TRBJ2-7; 7 bases align to TRBD2. CDR3 length equals 15 residues. J was trimmed by 1 base and V by 1 base; bases with no gene match: 4. From germline, CDR1 is SGHTA and CDR2 FQGNSA. The CDR3 loop is CASSLGAGLSYEQYF. Written as DNA, the CDR3 is TGTGCCAGCAGCTTAGGAGCGGGGTTGTCCTACGAGCAGTACTTC.

Note on this clonotype: At one end, the junction sequence differs from germline, possibly due to a read error. V and J are TRBV29-1 and TRBJ2-5; D assignment may be TRBD1 or TRBD2 (6 bases each). Germline lookup yields CDR1 SQVTM and CDR2 ANQGSEA. The CDR3 is made up of 12 amino acids. CDR3 nucleotides: TGCAGCGTAATAGGGGGGATAGGCGAGCAGGACTTC. Translation: CSVIGGIGEQDF. Filled out from reference TRBV29-1 and TRBJ2-5, the complete variable domain reads SAVISQKPSRDICQRGTSLTIQCQVDSQVTMMFWYRQQPGQSLTLIATANQGSEATYESGFVIDKFPISRPNLTFSTLTVSNMSPEDSSIYLCSVIGGIGEQDFGPGTRLLVL.

Comments on this clonotype: The junction departs from germline at one end; a sequencing error may be responsible. The chain combines TRBV5-1 with TRBJ1-1; no clear D. Germline CDR1 reads SGHRS; CDR2 reads YFSETQ. There are 15 residues in the CDR3. CDR3 region: CASSLGGSLNTEAFF. The DNA of the CDR3 is TGTGCCAGCAGCCTAGGCGGGTCTCTAAACACTGAAGCTTTCTTT.

This clonotype has only a few counts. The chain has TRBV12-3 or TRBV12-4 and TRBJ2-4; D possibly matches TRBD1 or TRBD2 (5 bases each). The CDR3 has 15 amino acids. Trimming stripped 6 bases from V and 6 bases from J, with 18 bases between. The CDR3 loop is CASSAPGSFGNIQYF. For the CDR3, the DNA is TGTGCCAGCAGCGCCCCAGGGAGTTTCGGAAACATTCAGTACTTC.

CDR3 DNA sequence: TGTGCCAGCAGCTTATCAGTGGAGCAGCCCCAGCATTTT. This gives the protein CASSLSVEQPQHF. V and J are TRBV7-2 and TRBJ1-5; D not certain. The CDR3 extends over 13 amino acids. The V gene lost 2 bases and the J gene lost 7 bases, with 9 bases spanning the gap. CDR1 SGHTA and CDR2 FQGNSA come from the germline V gene.

The CDR3 nucleotides read TGTGCCAGCAGCTTAGTTGGCCCTAGGTCTTCACCCCTCCACTTT. It translates to CASSLVGPRSSPLHF. The chain uses TRBV7-2 and TRBJ1-6; D not certain. Germline-derived CDR1 and CDR2 are SGHTA and FQGNSA. V lost 1 base to trimming and J lost 9 bases, with 13 bases between them. This CDR3 contains 15 residues. The whole variable domain, filled in from reference TRBV7-2 and TRBJ1-6, reads GAGVSQSPSNKVTEKGKDVELRCDPISGHTALYWYRQSLGQGLEFLIYFQGNSAPDKSGLPSDRFSAERTGGSVSTLTIQRTQQEDSAVYLCASSLVGPRSSPLHFGNGTRLTVT.

About this clonotype: Just one base apart from a much larger clone, this may be a read error. V is TRBV11-1 and J is TRBJ2-1, with a possible D match to TRBD2 (5 bases). The CDR3 length is 16 residues. From germline, CDR1 is SGHAT and CDR2 FQDESV (reference sequence). The CDR3 is CASSLAHSDSYNKQFF. CDR3 nucleotides: TGTGCCAGCAGCTTAGCGCATAGCGATTCCTACAATAAGCAGTTCTTC. The entire variable domain, with the rest obtained from reference TRBV11-1 and TRBJ2-1, is as follows: EAEVAQSPRYKITEKSQAVAFWCDPISGHATLYWYRQILGQGPELLVQFQDESVVDDSQLPKDRFSAERLKGVDSTLKIQPAELGDSAMYLCASSLAHSDSYNKQFFGPGTRLTVL.

This chain uses TRBV5-5 with TRBJ1-2; D is undetermined. Germline values: CDR1 SGHKS, CDR2 YYEKEE (reference sequence). This CDR3 contains 14 residues. Trimming pared 2 bases from V and 2 bases from J, leaving 10 bases between. CDR3 amino acids: CASSLTPINYGYTF. The CDR3 DNA sequence: TGTGCCAGCAGCTTAACCCCTATAAACTATGGCTACACCTTC.

In this sample, this clonotype turned up a few times. The V gene is TRBV11-3, the J gene TRBJ2-1; a possible D gene is TRBD2 (5 bases). This CDR3 spans 13 amino acids. In germline, CDR1 is SGHNT, CDR2 YENEEA. The V gene lost 2 bases and the J gene lost 7 bases, with 9 bases spanning the gap. The CDR3 DNA follows: TGTGCCAGCAGCTTAAAGCGGACGAATGAGCAGTTCTTC. Translation gives CASSLKRTNEQFF.

This clonotype came up a few times. The chain carries TRBV9 and TRBJ2-1; TRBD1 aligns across 7 bases. Germline V gives CDR1 SGDLS, CDR2 YYNGEE. The CDR3 is 16 amino acids. With 1 base clipped from V and 4 bases from J, the junction kept 8 bases outside the gene matches. The CDR3 DNA sequence: TGTGCCAGCAGCGTAAAGGTAGGGGGCAGGTACAATGAGCAGTTCTTC. Translation gives CASSVKVGGRYNEQFF.

The V and J genes are TRBV20-1 and TRBJ1-5; D is undetermined. The CDR3 has 18 residues. Germline V gives CDR1 DFQATT, CDR2 SNEGSKA (reference sequence). Trimming removed 3 bases at V and 0 bases at J, with 21 bases between. The DNA of the CDR3 is TGCAGTGCTAGTAAGCCCCACACCTCTTATTATAGCAATCAGCCCCAGCATTTT. Protein product: CSASKPHTSYYSNQPQHF.

The chain's CDR3 is CASSSTRLPADTQYF. CDR3 sequence (DNA): TGTGCCAGCAGTTCGACCCGACTGCCCGCAGATACGCAGTATTTT. V usage is TRBV12-3 or TRBV12-4 and J usage is TRBJ2-3; D not resolved. V lost 4 bases and J lost 4, with 15 bases in between. This CDR3 has 15 residues.

The V and J genes are TRBV28 and TRBJ2-4, with TRBD2 matching 7 bases. The junction had 5 bases not matched to a gene; V was cut back by 3 bases and J by 3 bases. Germline lookup yields CDR1 MDHEN and CDR2 SYDVKM. The CDR3 length is 15 residues. The chain's CDR3 is CASSLGGIGKNIQYF. The CDR3 DNA reads as TGTGCCAGCAGTTTGGGAGGGATTGGCAAAAACATTCAGTACTTC.

V gene TRBV5-1 combines with J gene TRBJ2-3; the D gene is possibly TRBD1 (6 bases). V lost 4 bases, J lost 2 bases, and 11 bases lay in between. The CDR3 has 14 amino acids. From germline, CDR1 is SGHRS and CDR2 YFSETQ. CDR3 nucleotide sequence: TGCGCCAGCAGCATGACAGGCCACACAGATACGCAGTATTTT. Its translation is CASSMTGHTDTQYF.